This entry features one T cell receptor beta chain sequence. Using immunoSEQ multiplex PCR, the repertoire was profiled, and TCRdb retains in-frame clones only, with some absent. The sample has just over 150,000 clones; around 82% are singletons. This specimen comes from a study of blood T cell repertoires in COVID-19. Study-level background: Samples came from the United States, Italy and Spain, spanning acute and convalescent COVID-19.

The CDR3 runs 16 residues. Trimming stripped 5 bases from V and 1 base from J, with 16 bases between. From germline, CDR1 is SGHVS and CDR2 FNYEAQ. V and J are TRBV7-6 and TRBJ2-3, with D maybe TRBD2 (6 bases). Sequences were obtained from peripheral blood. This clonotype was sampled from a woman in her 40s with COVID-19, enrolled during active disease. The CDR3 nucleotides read TGTGCCAGCAGCCTGACACGGGGGAGCCGCACAGATACGCAGTATTTT. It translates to CASSLTRGSRTDTQYF.